This T cell receptor (beta chain) emerged from a study of shared clonotypes between healthy human individuals. Study-level results: Having only a few donors restricted how much genetic and exposure-history diversity was captured. Sorted-subset sequencing was shown by rarefaction to be incomplete despite large depth. Apart from blood, nothing was sampled; tissue repertoires likely differ.

Generated by immunoSEQ multiplex PCR, the TCRdb table keeps only in-frame clones and is missing some. The data show more than 1,200,000 clones, with 97% to 99% seen just once and over 0.3% held by the top ten. Looked up from germline, CDR1 is SNHLY and CDR2 is FYNNEI. The CDR3 covers 14 residues. Trimming left V 6 bases short and J 1 base short, with 7 bases between. In the case of this clone: As yet, its antigen is unknown.

The source is a man aged 25 to 45 in good health. This chain connects TRBV2 to TRBJ2-6; D gene ambiguous. Sequencing was performed on naive CD4+ T cells sorted from blood. Subset reported: CD45RA+ positively selected. The CDR3: CASSDKSGANVLTF. The CDR3 coding sequence is TGTGCCAGCAGCGACAAATCTGGGGCCAACGTCCTGACTTTC.